This entry lists 12 T cell receptor beta chains sequenced from one sample in a study of blood T cell repertoires in COVID-19 (dated by TCRdb to the early 2020s). The receptor library was made with the immunoSEQ multiplex PCR assay. Here the immuneACCESS table is served through TCRdb, limited to in-frame sequences with V and J called. Missing clones are a known gap in these copies; in checked studies unresolved V genes cover under half, and the rest lacks a known reason. Present in this sample are 150,000 to 200,000 clones, roughly 86% of which were seen just once. Approximately 23% of the sample is taken by the ten largest. The sample comprised PBMCs or T cells enriched from blood (not recorded which). The receptors come from a woman between 40 and 55 years old in a cohort exposed to, infected with or recovered from COVID-19 (not recorded which).

This chain connects TRBV30 to TRBJ2-2; tentatively, D is TRBD2 (5 bases). Trimming took 4 bases from V and 6 from J, leaving 9 bases between them. This CDR3 has 12 residues. The germline gives CDR1 GTSNPN, CDR2 SVGIG (reference sequence). DNA for the CDR3: TGTGCCTGGAACAAGGAGGCCGGGGAGCTGTTTTTT. Its translation: CAWNKEAGELFF.

The V and J genes are TRBV2 and TRBJ1-4; D is uncertain. Germline V gene sequence: CDR1 SNHLY, CDR2 FYNNEI. V was cut by 7 bases and J by 8 bases, with 14 bases left in between. CDR3 size: 13 residues. The CDR3 DNA reads as TGTGCCAGCAATTCGGCCCGGGAGGAAAAACTGTTTTTT. Amino acids: CASNSAREEKLFF. Full variable domain (missing parts from reference TRBV2 and TRBJ1-4): EPEVTQTPSHQVTQMGQEVILRCVPISNHLYFYWYRQILGQKVEFLVSFYNNEISEKSEIFDDQFSVERPDGSNFTLKIRSTKLEDSAMYFCASNSAREEKLFFGSGTQLSVL.

The chain recombines TRBV4-1 with TRBJ2-7; 8 bases agree with TRBD1. The germline V gene has CDR1 MGHRA and CDR2 YSYEKL. Losses at the gene ends were 3 bases for V and 3 bases for J; bases not matched to a gene: 4. The CDR3 is made up of 14 amino acids. The CDR3 DNA reads as TGCGCCAGCAGCCACCGACAGGGGAGCTACGAGCAGTACTTC. This codes for CASSHRQGSYEQYF.

V gene TRBV9 combines with J gene TRBJ1-4; TRBD1 might be the D (5 bases). V gave up 0 bases and J gave up 3 bases, with 15 bases separating them. Germline CDR1 and CDR2: SGDLS and YYNGEE. The CDR3 runs 17 residues. The CDR3 coding sequence is TGTGCCAGCAGCGTAGCCCCAGACAGTTCGGCTAATGAAAAACTGTTTTTT. The encoded protein is CASSVAPDSSANEKLFF.

The gene calls are TRBV19 and TRBJ1-6; 8 positions match TRBD1. CDR3 size: 18 residues. Germline CDR1 is LNHDA and CDR2 is SQIVND (reference sequence). J lost 7 bases, V lost 1 base, and 12 bases had no gene match. The CDR3 DNA reads as TGTGCCAGTAGTATAGCCCGACCGACAGGGGATCGAAATTCACCCCTCCACTTT. Translated: CASSIARPTGDRNSPLHF.

The chain carries TRBV11-2 and TRBJ2-7; 10 nucleotides agree with TRBD2. Looked up from germline, CDR1 is SGHAT and CDR2 is FQNNGV. V shed 3 bases and J 2 bases; nucleotides not matched to a gene: 4. The CDR3 has 15 amino acids. CDR3: CASSLGLAPTYEQYF. DNA for the CDR3: TGTGCCAGCAGCTTGGGACTAGCGCCAACCTACGAGCAGTACTTC.

This chain's CDR3 is CASSSQAGLEAFF. The CDR3 DNA reads TGTGCCAGCAGCTCCCAAGCCGGTTTAGAAGCTTTCTTT. The J gene is TRBJ1-1, the V gene TRBV5-4; unclear D gene. CDR3 length: 13 residues. Germline values: CDR1 SGHNT, CDR2 YYREEE (reference sequence). Trimming shortened V by 3 bases and J by 8 bases, and 14 bases separated the two germline ends.

This clone is a singleton in its sample. This rearrangement joins TRBV14 to TRBJ1-1; D ambiguous. CDR3 length equals 15 residues. V was clipped by 1 base and J by 1 base, with 10 bases between them. CDR1 SGHDN and CDR2 FVKESK come from the germline V gene. The CDR3 spells CASSQVVRANTEAFF. The CDR3 bases are TGTGCCAGCAGCCAAGTAGTCCGTGCGAACACTGAAGCTTTCTTT.

This clone has just a few counts. The chain carries TRBV6-2 or TRBV6-3 and TRBJ2-1; weak D call: TRBD2 (5 bases). The V and J ends lost 6 bases and 3 bases respectively, with 6 bases between them. The CDR3 length is 12 residues. Germline loops: CDR1 MNHEY, CDR2 SVGEGT. CDR3 amino acids: CASSAGYNEQFF. The CDR3 nucleotides read TGTGCCAGCAGCGCGGGCTACAATGAGCAGTTCTTC.

V and J are TRBV19 and TRBJ2-7; 10 nucleotides agree with TRBD2. Germline values: CDR1 LNHDA, CDR2 SQIVND (reference sequence). This CDR3 spans 15 amino acids. The ends lost 3 bases at V and 4 bases at J; junction bases unmatched: 6. The CDR3 DNA reads TGTGCCAGTAGTATCAGGCTAGCGGGGGAATACGAGCAGTACTTC. Its protein product is CASSIRLAGEYEQYF.

The chain uses TRBV27 and TRBJ2-1, with 10 bases that match TRBD2. The V segment lost 0 bases and the J segment 6 bases; nucleotides outside the gene matches: 11. Germline values: CDR1 MNHEY, CDR2 SMNVEV (reference sequence). This CDR3 comprises 18 residues. As DNA, the CDR3 is TGTGCCAGCAGTTTATCCCCCAAACTAGCGGGGTTTCGCAATGAGCAGTTCTTC. Protein product: CASSLSPKLAGFRNEQFF.

V is TRBV12-3 or TRBV12-4 and J is TRBJ1-1, with TRBD1 as a possible D gene (5 bases). This CDR3 spans 12 amino acids. The germline V and J ends were trimmed by 1 base and 5 bases, with 5 bases remaining between them. As DNA, the CDR3 is TGTGCCAGCAGTTTAGAGGGGACTGAAGCTTTCTTT. Translated: CASSLEGTEAFF.